This T cell receptor (beta chain) stems from a study of blood T cells in healthy people across ages. Healthy Caucasian individuals from Russia aged roughly 6 to 90 were enrolled as donors. Sample-barcoded 5' priming and a J-beta primer mix drove a second PCR of 7 to 11 cycles. Each cDNA was tagged by a template-switch adaptor containing 12 random nucleotides. Each single sample gave us at least 2.5 million CDR3-containing paired-end reads. Using its own MiXCR run on the 5' RACE reads, TCRdb lists one record per CDR3 protein. In the table there are 1.8 million or so distinct CDR3 sequences, about 39% of which are singletons. Material: blood. The receptor comes from a human donor in good health.

DNA of the CDR3: TGTGCCAGCATCCGGGGGATGGAATATGGCTACACCTTC. Protein: CASIRGMEYGYTF. The chain joins TRBV2 to TRBJ1-2; D is possibly TRBD1 (5 bases). Germline assignment: CDR1 SNHLY and CDR2 FYNNEI. Trimming pared 7 bases from V and 5 bases from J, leaving 14 bases between. The CDR3 totals 13 residues.